This T cell receptor (beta chain) was captured in a study of control samples from healthy donors and cancer patients. The V and J ends lost 4 bases and 6 bases respectively, with 15 bases between them. There are 14 residues in the CDR3. Per the germline V gene, CDR1 is LNHDA and CDR2 is SQIVND (reference sequence). Sequencing was performed with immunoSEQ multiplex PCR; in TCRdb, only in-frame clones are kept and a portion is missing. This table has hundreds of thousands of clones, more than 80% appearing once. The chain is built from TRBV19 and TRBJ2-5, with a possible D match to TRBD1 (5 bases). The sample consisted of PBMCs. The sequence came from a man in his forties with head and neck cancer. The CDR3, as DNA: TGTGCCAGTAGTAGGGGCGTTTCCTCACAGACCCAGTACTTC. This encodes CASSRGVSSQTQYF.